The 9 T cell receptor beta chains below all came from one sample that was sequenced in a study of graft-versus-host responses after intestinal transplantation (dated by TCRdb to 2020 to 2022). Libraries were prepared through the immunoSEQ multiplex PCR assay. In TCRdb, the immuneACCESS table is reduced to in-frame sequences with V and J assigned. These tables do not hold every clone; where another copy was compared, an unresolved V gene accounts for under half, and the others remain unexplained. The sample profile shows more than 50,000 clones; around nine tenths of them were found once. Jointly, the top ten make up under 3% of the sample. The starting material was PBMCs, obtained about 120 days after intestinal transplantation. These receptors were obtained from a human patient who received an intestinal transplant, so some T cells may come from the graft donor.

Concerning this clone: The sample contains more than one DNA sequence encoding this CDR3. The CDR3 is CASSFSGDVYEQYF. In DNA form, the CDR3 reads TGTGCCAGCAGTTTTTCAGGGGACGTTTACGAGCAGTACTTC. This rearrangement joins TRBV28 to TRBJ2-7, with D maybe TRBD1 (6 bases). Trimming removed 3 bases at V and 4 bases at J, with 13 bases between. The germline V gene encodes CDR1 MDHEN and CDR2 SYDVKM. The CDR3 is made up of 14 amino acids.

The chain is built from TRBV5-1 and TRBJ2-1, with TRBD2 matching 9 bases. The CDR3 has 16 residues. The germline V gene encodes CDR1 SGHRS and CDR2 YFSETQ. Losses at the gene ends were 0 bases for V and 8 bases for J; bases not matched to a gene: 9. The CDR3 sequence is CASSLGSPSGEDEQFF. In DNA, the CDR3 is TGCGCCAGCAGCTTGGGATCGCCTAGCGGGGAGGATGAGCAGTTCTTC.

The rearrangement joins TRBV11-3 to TRBJ2-3, with a tentative D call TRBD1 (5 bases). This CDR3 spans 15 amino acids. Germline values: CDR1 SGHNT, CDR2 YENEEA. The ends were cut back, 1 base at V and 0 bases at J, with 8 bases in the middle. The CDR3 bases are TGTGCCAGCAGCTTAGTTCAGGGAAGCACAGATACGCAGTATTTT. Its translation is CASSLVQGSTDTQYF. The full variable domain, its missing parts supplied by reference TRBV11-3 and TRBJ2-3, is EAGVVQSPRYKIIEKKQPVAFWCNPISGHNTLYWYLQNLGQGPELLIRYENEEAVDDSQLPKDRFSAERLKGVDSTLKIQPAELGDSAVYLCASSLVQGSTDTQYFGPGTRLTVL.

As for this clone: A junction boundary mismatches the germline segment, possibly from a read error. This chain connects TRBV6-1 to TRBJ2-7, with 13 bases fitting TRBD2. The CDR3 length is 15 residues. Germline CDR1 reads MNHNS; CDR2 reads SASEGT. The CDR3 loop reads CASREGLAGDYEQYF. Written as DNA, the CDR3 is TGTGCCAGCAGGGAAGGACTAGCGGGGGACTACGAGCAGTACTTC.

The chain is built from TRBV5-6 and TRBJ2-3; a possible D gene is TRBD2 (5 bases). The CDR3 length is 16 residues. V was shortened by 2 bases and J by 2 bases, with 15 bases between the two germline ends. Germline CDR1 reads SGHDT; CDR2 reads YYEEEE. The CDR3 is CASSFGGGGFTDTQYF. As DNA, the CDR3 is TGTGCCAGCAGCTTCGGAGGTGGAGGTTTCACAGATACGCAGTATTTT.

The rearrangement joins TRBV29-1 to TRBJ1-1; tentative D call: TRBD1 (5 bases). Trimming left V 5 bases short and J 0 bases short, with 7 bases between. CDR3 length: 12 amino acids. Germline V gene lookup returns CDR1 SQVTM and CDR2 ANQGSEA. The CDR3 nucleotides are TGCAGCGTTAGAGGGGTGAACACTGAAGCTTTCTTT. It translates to CSVRGVNTEAFF.

CDR3 sequence: CASSYGTSSYNEQFF. The CDR3 DNA is TGCGCCAGCAGCTATGGGACCTCCTCCTACAATGAGCAGTTCTTC. This chain uses TRBV5-1 with TRBJ2-1; D may match TRBD1 or TRBD2 (5 bases each). Germline CDR1 and CDR2: SGHRS and YFSETQ. There are 15 residues in the CDR3. The ends were cut back, 3 bases at V and 0 bases at J, with 10 bases in the middle.

The V call is TRBV6-6, the J call TRBJ1-2; D gene uncertain. Germline values: CDR1 MNHNY, CDR2 SVGAGI (reference sequence). The CDR3 runs 14 residues. Trimming removed 0 bases from V and 4 bases from J, with 9 bases in between. The CDR3 region has the DNA TGTGCCAGCAGTTACTCGAAGTTTAGCTATGGCTACACCTTC. Amino acid sequence: CASSYSKFSYGYTF.

V gene TRBV7-9 combines with J gene TRBJ1-5; D is ambiguous. CDR1 SEHNR and CDR2 FQNEAQ come from the germline V gene (reference sequence). This CDR3 spans 16 amino acids. V was shortened by 1 base and J by 0 bases, with 10 bases between the two germline ends. The CDR3 sequence: CASSLGAMDSNQPQHF. DNA for the CDR3: TGTGCCAGCAGCTTAGGGGCCATGGATAGCAATCAGCCCCAGCATTTT.